The present entry profiles one TCR beta chain with its context. A junction boundary mismatches the germline segment, possibly from a read error. Distinct nucleotide sequences in the sample also encode this CDR3. The source of the sample is a study of blood T cell repertoires in COVID-19. Study-wide background: COVID-19 samples collected from the United States, Italy and Spain covered acute and convalescent phases. PBMCs, B-cell-depleted T cells, or T cells were the source of the cDNA or gDNA that made up the material.

This CDR3 is 15 amino acids long. Germline V gene sequence: CDR1 SGHVS, CDR2 FQNEAQ. Original processing notes: Reference gene primer amplification gave nucleated cell count estimates. Assay used: immunoSEQ multiplex PCR; TCRdb lists only in-frame clones, some missing. The V and J calls and clone size come from that table; D and trimming were worked out from the DNA. This repertoire shows 100,000 to 150,000 clones, 85% found once; its top ten account for around 6.3%. The sequenced material came from peripheral blood. This clonotype was sampled from a man at least 80 years old with active or convalescent COVID-19. This chain uses TRBV7-8 with TRBJ2-3, with D maybe TRBD1 (5 bases). CDR3 amino acids: CASSLFRWGTDTQYF. CDR3 coding DNA: TGTGCCAGCAGCCTCTTCAGGTGGGGCACAGATACGCAATATTTT.